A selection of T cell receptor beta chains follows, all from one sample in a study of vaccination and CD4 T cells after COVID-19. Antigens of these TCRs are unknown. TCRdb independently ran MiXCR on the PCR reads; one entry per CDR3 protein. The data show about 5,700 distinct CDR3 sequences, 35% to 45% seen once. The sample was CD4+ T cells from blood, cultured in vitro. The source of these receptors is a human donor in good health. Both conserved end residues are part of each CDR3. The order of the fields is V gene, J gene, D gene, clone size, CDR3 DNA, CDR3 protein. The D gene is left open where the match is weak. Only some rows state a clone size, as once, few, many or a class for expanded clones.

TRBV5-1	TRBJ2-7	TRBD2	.	TGCGCCAGCAGCTTGGAAGGGACTAGCGGGGGGATTGACGAGCAGTACTTC	CASSLEGTSGGIDEQYF
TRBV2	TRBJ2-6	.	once	TGTGCCAGCAGTGAAGAGGTGTCTGGGGCCAACGTCCTGACTTTC	CASSEEVSGANVLTF
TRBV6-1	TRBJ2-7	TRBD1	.	TGTGCCAGCAACAAAGGGACAGGGGGATACGAGCAGTACTTC	CASNKGTGGYEQYF
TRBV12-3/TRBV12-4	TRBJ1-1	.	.	TGTGCCAGCAGTTTAGGGGGACGGGGACCCAACACTGAAGCTTTCTTT	CASSLGGRGPNTEAFF
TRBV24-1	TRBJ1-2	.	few	TGTGCCACCAGTGATTCCAGGGAAGGCTACACCTTC	CATSDSREGYTF
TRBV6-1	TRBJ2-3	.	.	TGTGCCAGCAGTGGGGGTGGGGAAGATACGCAGTATTTT	CASSGGGEDTQYF
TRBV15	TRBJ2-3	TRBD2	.	TGTGCCACCAGGTGGGGGGGGGGGAGCACAGATACGCAGTATTTT	CATRWGGGSTDTQYF
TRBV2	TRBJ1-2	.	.	TGTGCCAGCAGTGTGATAGTTTCCTATGGCTACACCTTC	CASSVIVSYGYTF
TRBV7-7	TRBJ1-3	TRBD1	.	TGTGCTAGCAGCTTATCTCCAGGGGGTTTAAACACCATATATTTT	CASSLSPGGLNTIYF
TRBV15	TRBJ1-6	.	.	TGTGCCACCAGCAGAGAAATTGGTACAGGCGGAAATTCACCCCTCCACTTT	CATSREIGTGGNSPLHF
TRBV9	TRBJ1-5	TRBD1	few	TGTGCCAGCGCCAAGGGGGCTAATCAGCCCCAGCATTTT	CASAKGANQPQHF
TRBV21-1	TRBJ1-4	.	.	TGTGCCAGCAAGGGGGCAGGGTCAAGGGAGAGTATTGAAAAACTGTTTTTT	CASKGAGSRESIEKLFF
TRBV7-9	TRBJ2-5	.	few	TGTGCCAGCAGCTTAGAAACCCAGTACTTC	CASSLETQYF
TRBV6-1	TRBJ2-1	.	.	TGTGCCAGCAGTCATGGGACCCGGCAGTTCTTC	CASSHGTRQFF
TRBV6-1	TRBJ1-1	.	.	TGTGCCAGCAGCCCCAGAGGACAACTGAACACTGAAGCTTTCTTT	CASSPRGQLNTEAFF
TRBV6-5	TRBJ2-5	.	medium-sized	TGTGCCAGCAGTTACTCGAGGTTAGACTCGGGCACAGAGACCCAGTACTTC	CASSYSRLDSGTETQYF
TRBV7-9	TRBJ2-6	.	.	TGTGCCAGCAGCTTAGGAGACAACTCTGGGGCCAACGTCCTGACTTTC	CASSLGDNSGANVLTF
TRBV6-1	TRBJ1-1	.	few	TGTGCCACTTGGAAGGGGCCCTATAACACTGAAGCTTTCTTT	CATWKGPYNTEAFF
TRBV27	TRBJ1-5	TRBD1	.	TGTGCCAGCAGGCAGACAGGGGGTTATACATTAGCAAATCAGCCCCAGCATTTT	CASRQTGGYTLANQPQHF
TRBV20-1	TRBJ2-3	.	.	TGCAGTGCTCCCGTGGAGGGGAGCACAGATACGCAGTATTTT	CSAPVEGSTDTQYF
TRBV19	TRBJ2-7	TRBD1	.	TGTGCCAGTAGTACCCGGGACAGGGGATCCCCCTTTGACTACGAGCAGTACTTC	CASSTRDRGSPFDYEQYF
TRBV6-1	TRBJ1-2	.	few	TGTGCCAGCAGTGAATTAGGGGGTAGCTATGGCTACACCTTC	CASSELGGSYGYTF
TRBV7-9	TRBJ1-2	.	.	TGTGCCAGCAGCCCAAGGGAGAGTACCTATGGCTACACCTTC	CASSPRESTYGYTF
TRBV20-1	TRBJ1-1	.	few	TGCAGTGCTAGGCAGGGGAACACTGAAGCTTTCTTT	CSARQGNTEAFF
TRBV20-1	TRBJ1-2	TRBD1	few	TGCAGTTGGGGCAGGGGGGACTATGGCTACACCTTC	CSWGRGDYGYTF
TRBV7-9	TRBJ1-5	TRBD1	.	TGCGCCAGCAGCTTACAGGGGTCTATCAATCAGCCCCAGCATTTT	CASSLQGSINQPQHF
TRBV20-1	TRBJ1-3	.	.	TGCAGTGCTAGAGGGGGTCTGAACTCTGGAAACACCATATATTTT	CSARGGLNSGNTIYF
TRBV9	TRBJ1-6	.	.	TGTGCCAGCGATCCCAGGAGCTCCTATAATTCACCCCTCCACTTT	CASDPRSSYNSPLHF
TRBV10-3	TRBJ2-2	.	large	TGTGCCATCAGTGCGGCAGCGAACACCGGGGAGCTGTTTTTT	CAISAAANTGELFF
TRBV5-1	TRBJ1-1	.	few	TGCGCCAGCAGCTTGGGGACAGATAACACTGAAGCTTTCTTT	CASSLGTDNTEAFF
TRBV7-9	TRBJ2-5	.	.	TGTGCCAGCAGCTTAAGTGTAATGACCCAAGAGACCCAGTACTTC	CASSLSVMTQETQYF
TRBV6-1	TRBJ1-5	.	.	TGTGCCAGCCAGGGTAAAAATCAGCCCCAGCATTTT	CASQGKNQPQHF
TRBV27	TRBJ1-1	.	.	TGTGCCAGCAGAGTACAGGGTTTACCTGAAGCTTTCTTT	CASRVQGLPEAFF
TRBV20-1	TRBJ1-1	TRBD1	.	TGCAGTGCCAAACAGGGGAGCACTGAAGCTTTCTTT	CSAKQGSTEAFF
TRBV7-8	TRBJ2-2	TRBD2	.	TGTGCCAGCAGCTTGCTAGCGGGGGGGAACACCGGGGAGCTGTTTTTT	CASSLLAGGNTGELFF
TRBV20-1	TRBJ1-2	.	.	TGCAGTGCTAAGGCCACACGACTAAACTATGGCTACACCTTC	CSAKATRLNYGYTF
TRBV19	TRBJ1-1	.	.	TGTGCCAGCGGGGGCCGACAGAACACTGAAGCTTTCTTT	CASGGRQNTEAFF
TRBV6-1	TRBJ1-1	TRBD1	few	TGTGCCAGCAGCAGCCGGACAGGGTTGTTCTCGAACACTGAAGCTTTCTTT	CASSSRTGLFSNTEAFF
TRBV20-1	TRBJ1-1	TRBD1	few	TGCAGTGGACAGGGGGAAAGCGGACGGAACACTGAAGCTTTCTTT	CSGQGESGRNTEAFF
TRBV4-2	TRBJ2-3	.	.	TGTGCCAGCAGCCAAGCCTCGGGCGGAGCCAGATTCACAGATACGCAGTATTTT	CASSQASGGARFTDTQYF
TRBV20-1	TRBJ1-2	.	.	TGCAGTGCTAGCCCATCGGGGGGGAGCTATGGCTACACCTTC	CSASPSGGSYGYTF
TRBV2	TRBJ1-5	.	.	TGTGCCAGCAGTGCACAAATCGATCAGCCCCAGCATTTT	CASSAQIDQPQHF
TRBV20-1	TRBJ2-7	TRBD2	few	TGCAGTGCTAGAGGGGTAGCGGGGGGCGAGCAGTACTTC	CSARGVAGGEQYF
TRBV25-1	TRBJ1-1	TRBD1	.	TGTGCCAGCAGTGATCTACAGGGGGCTAACACTGAAGCTTTCTTT	CASSDLQGANTEAFF
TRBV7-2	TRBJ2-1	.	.	TGTGCCAGCAGAGATGGGACTCAGGGGTGCGATGAGCAGTTCTTC	CASRDGTQGCDEQFF
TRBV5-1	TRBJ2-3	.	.	TGCGCCAGCAGCCCCGGGGGACAGATTACAGATACGCAGTATTTT	CASSPGGQITDTQYF
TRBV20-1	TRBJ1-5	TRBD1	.	TGCAGTGCTAGCACCCCAGGGACAGTCAGCCAGCATTTT	CSASTPGTVSQHF
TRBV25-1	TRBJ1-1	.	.	TGTGCCAGCAGTTTCGGGGGTCGGAACACTGAAGCTTTCTTT	CASSFGGRNTEAFF
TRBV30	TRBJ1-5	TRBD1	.	TGTGCCTGGAGTGCTAGCAGGGGGAATCAGCCCCAGCATTTT	CAWSASRGNQPQHF